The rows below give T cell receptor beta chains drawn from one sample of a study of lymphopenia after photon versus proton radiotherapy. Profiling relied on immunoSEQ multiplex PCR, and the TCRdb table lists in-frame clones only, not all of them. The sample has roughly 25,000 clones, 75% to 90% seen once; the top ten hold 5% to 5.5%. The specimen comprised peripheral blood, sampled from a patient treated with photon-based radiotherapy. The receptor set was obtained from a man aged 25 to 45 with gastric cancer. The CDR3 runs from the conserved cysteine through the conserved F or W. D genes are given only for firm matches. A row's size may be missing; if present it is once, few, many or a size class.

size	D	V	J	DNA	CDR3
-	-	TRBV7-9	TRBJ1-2	TGTGCCACAACGCCAGGGAACTCGGGCTACACCTTC	CATTPGNSGYTF
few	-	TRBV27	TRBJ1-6	TGTGCCAGCCGCATGGAGGGGTATAATTCACCCCTCCACTTT	CASRMEGYNSPLHF
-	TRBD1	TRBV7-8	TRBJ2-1	TGTGCCAGCAGCTCCCCGACAGGGGAGACCATCAATGAGCAGTTCTTC	CASSSPTGETINEQFF
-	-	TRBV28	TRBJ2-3	TGTGCCAGCAGTTTGTCCCCTTCTACGACCCGGGGCACAGATACGCAGTATTTT	CASSLSPSTTRGTDTQYF
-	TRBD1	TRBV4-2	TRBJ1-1	TGTGCCAGCAGCCCAAGAACAGGGGGGGACACTGAAGCTTTCTTT	CASSPRTGGDTEAFF
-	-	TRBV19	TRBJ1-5	TGTGCCAGTAGTATAGATACGGGTTTGGAGCCCCAGCATTTT	CASSIDTGLEPQHF
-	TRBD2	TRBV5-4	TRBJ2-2	TGTGCCAGCAGCTTGTCAGCGGGAGTTTCCGGGGAGCTGTTTTTT	CASSLSAGVSGELFF
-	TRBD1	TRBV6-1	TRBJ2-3	TGTGCCAGCAGTGAAGCGATACAGGGGGCAGATACGCAGTATTTT	CASSEAIQGADTQYF
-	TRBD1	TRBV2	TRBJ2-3	TGTGCCAGCAGCCGCTCCGGGACAGGAACAAATACGCAGTATTTT	CASSRSGTGTNTQYF
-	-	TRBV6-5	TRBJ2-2	TGTGCCAGCAGTTCTGGGGCCGTAAAGGGTGGGGAGCTGTTTTTT	CASSSGAVKGGELFF
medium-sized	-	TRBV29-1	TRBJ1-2	TGCAGCGTTCTAGGGGGTGGGATAGTAAAGGACTATGGCTACACCTTC	CSVLGGGIVKDYGYTF
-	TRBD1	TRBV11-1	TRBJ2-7	TGTGCCAGCAGCTTAACATCCGGGACAGGGGTGAACGAGCAGTACTTC	CASSLTSGTGVNEQYF
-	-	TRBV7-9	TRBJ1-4	TGTGCCAGCAGCCCATCAGGGGCTGGACCAACTAATGAAAAACTGTTTTTT	CASSPSGAGPTNEKLFF
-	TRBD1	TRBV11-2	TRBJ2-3	TGTGCCAGCAGCCGAGGGGACAGTGCTAGCACAGATACGCAGTATTTT	CASSRGDSASTDTQYF
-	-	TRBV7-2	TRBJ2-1	TGTGCCAGCAGCTCCCTAAGCTCCTACAATGAGCAGTTCTTC	CASSSLSSYNEQFF
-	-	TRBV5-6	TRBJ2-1	TGTGCCAGCAGCTTGGGTACGGGAGCCGGTGAGCAGTTCTTC	CASSLGTGAGEQFF
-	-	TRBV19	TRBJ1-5	TGTGCCAGTAGTATAACAGAACCCAATCAGCCCCAGCATTTT	CASSITEPNQPQHF
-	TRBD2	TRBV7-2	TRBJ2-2	TGTGCTAGCAGCTCCTTTAGCAGCGGGAGCACCGGGGAGCTGTTTTTT	CASSSFSSGSTGELFF
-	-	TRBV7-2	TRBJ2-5	TGTGCCAGCAGCTTAGGGGCAGGGCGAGAGACCCAGTACTTC	CASSLGAGRETQYF
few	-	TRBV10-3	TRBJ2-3	TGTGCCATCAGTGAGTCGACGGGGGAGTGGGCAGATACGCAGTATTTT	CAISESTGEWADTQYF
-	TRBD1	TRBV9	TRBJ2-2	TGTGCCAGCAGCAAAACTGACAGGGGCGACGGGGAGCTGTTTTTT	CASSKTDRGDGELFF
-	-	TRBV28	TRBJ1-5	TGTGCCAGCAGTTTCCAGGGACAGCCCCAGCATTTT	CASSFQGQPQHF
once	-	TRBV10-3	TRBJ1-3	TGTGCCATCGAGGGCTCGCGGGGAGGAAACACCATATATTTT	CAIEGSRGGNTIYF
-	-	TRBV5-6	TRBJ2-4	TGTGCCAGCAGCACCCGACGGGGGGCAGGGATTCAGTACTTC	CASSTRRGAGIQYF
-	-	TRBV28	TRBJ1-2	TGTGCCAGCAGTTTATTTAACTCCCCTGAGGGAGGCTACACCTTC	CASSLFNSPEGGYTF
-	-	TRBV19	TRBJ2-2	TGTGCCAGTAATCGGGACACCAACACCGGGGAGCTGTTTTTT	CASNRDTNTGELFF
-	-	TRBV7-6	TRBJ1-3	TGTGCCAGCAGCTTAGATGGAAACACCATATATTTT	CASSLDGNTIYF
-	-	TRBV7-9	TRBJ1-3	TGTGCCAGCAGCAAGGGGAGCTCTGGAAACACCATATATTTT	CASSKGSSGNTIYF
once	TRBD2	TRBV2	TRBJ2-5	TGTGCCAGCGCTGGCGGACTAGCGGGAGAGACCCAGTACTTC	CASAGGLAGETQYF
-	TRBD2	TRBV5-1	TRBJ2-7	TGCGCCAGCAGCTTGTGGGCTAGCGGGGACCAATACGAGCAGTACTTC	CASSLWASGDQYEQYF
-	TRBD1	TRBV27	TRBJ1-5	TGTGCCAGCAGCCCAACAGGGGGAATAGGTTTCGGTCAGCCCCAGCATTTT	CASSPTGGIGFGQPQHF
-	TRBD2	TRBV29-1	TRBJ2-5	TGCAGCGTTGCGGGAGGGGGAGAAGAGACCCAGTACTTC	CSVAGGGEETQYF
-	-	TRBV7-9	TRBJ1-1	TGTGCCAGCAGCAAACAGGGATATACTGAAGCTTTCTTT	CASSKQGYTEAFF
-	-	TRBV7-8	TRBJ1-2	TGTGCCAGCAGCTCCTCCCGGGAGTATGGCTACACCTTC	CASSSSREYGYTF
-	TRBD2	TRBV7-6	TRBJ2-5	TGTGCCAGCAGCTTACGAACTAGACTAGCGGGGGAGACCCAGTACTTC	CASSLRTRLAGETQYF
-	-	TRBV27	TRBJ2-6	TGTGCCAGCAGTTCGATTTGGACAACTGGGGCCAACGTCCTGACTTTC	CASSSIWTTGANVLTF